This record covers a single T cell receptor beta chain. The time point is: patch test 1, 2 weeks after DPC sensitization. Treatment meaning: therapeutic diphenylcyclopropenone sensitization with weekly scalp DPC. This entry belongs to a study of human T cells and chemical hapten exposure. TCRdb processed the RACE reads anew with MiXCR; each CDR3 protein has one entry. This table has approximately 80,000 distinct CDR3 sequences, around 7% appearing once. CDR1 is SQVTM and CDR2 is ANQGSEA in the germline V gene. V gave up 0 bases and J gave up 6 bases, with 14 bases separating them. This CDR3 has 14 amino acids.

Source: whole blood, taken in connection with sensitization to the hapten diphenylcyclopropenone (DPC). The chain joins TRBV29-1 to TRBJ1-2, with D maybe TRBD1 (5 bases). This receptor was identified in a woman aged 25-40 years with alopecia areata. Some clones in this sample may be carry-over from other donors' samples. DNA of the CDR3: TGCAGCGTTGAAGATAGGGCGGGGGTCAATGGCTACACCTTC. Translating it yields CSVEDRAGVNGYTF.